A selection of T cell receptor beta chains follows, all from one sample in a study of OX40 agonist ivuxolimab in advanced cancers. Sequencing was performed with immunoSEQ multiplex PCR; in TCRdb, only in-frame clones are kept and a portion is missing. The data contain about 76,000 clones, 85% to 90% of them seen just once; the ten biggest clones take up about an eighth. Here the sequenced sample was CD4+ or CD8+ T cells sorted from blood, taken in a trial of the OX40 agonist ivuxolimab. All receptors derive from an adult with an advanced solid tumor such as melanoma, head and neck, liver or kidney cancer. CDR3s include the opening cysteine and the closing phenylalanine or tryptophan. Each record gives: J gene, V gene, CDR3 protein.

TRBJ1-1	TRBV20-1	CSAWTATEAFF
TRBJ2-1	TRBV30	CAWSVSYGRTGGLYNEQFF
TRBJ2-1	TRBV27	CASSLQQGGAYNEQFF
TRBJ2-7	TRBV6-5	CASSYLGKPNEQYF
TRBJ2-7	TRBV27	CASISRGTGPGEQYF
TRBJ1-2	TRBV6-1	CASSARQGPGYTF
.	TRBV4-2	CASSQVSFYEQYF
.	TRBV27	CASRRDYTYEQYF
TRBJ1-1	TRBV2	CASSVGRPTGHAFF
TRBJ2-1	TRBV7-3	CASSDLGAGGLNEQFF
TRBJ1-1	TRBV7-6	CASSSSEGTEAFF
TRBJ2-7	TRBV11-3	CASSYGTSGEQYF
TRBJ1-2	TRBV5-1	CASSLLGGPLEGYTF
TRBJ2-1	TRBV5-1	CASSLFVGGGFTSNEQFF